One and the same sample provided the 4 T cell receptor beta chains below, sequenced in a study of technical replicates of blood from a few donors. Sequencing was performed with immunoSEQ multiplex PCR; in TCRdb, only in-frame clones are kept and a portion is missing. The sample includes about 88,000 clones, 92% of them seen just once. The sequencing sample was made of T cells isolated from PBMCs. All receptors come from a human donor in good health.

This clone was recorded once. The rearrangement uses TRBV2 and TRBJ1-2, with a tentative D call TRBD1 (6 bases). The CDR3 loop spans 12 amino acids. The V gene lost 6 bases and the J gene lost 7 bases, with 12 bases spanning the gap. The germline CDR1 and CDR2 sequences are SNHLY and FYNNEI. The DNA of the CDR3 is TGTGCCAGCAGAAGGACAGATTCTGGCTACACCTTC. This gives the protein CASRRTDSGYTF.

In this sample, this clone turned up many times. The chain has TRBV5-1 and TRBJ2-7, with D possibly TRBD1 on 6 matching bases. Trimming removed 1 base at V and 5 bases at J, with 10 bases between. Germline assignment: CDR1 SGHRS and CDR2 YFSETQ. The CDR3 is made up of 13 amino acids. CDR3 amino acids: CASSLTDSDEQYF. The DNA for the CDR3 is TGCGCCAGCAGCTTGACGGACAGTGACGAGCAGTACTTC.

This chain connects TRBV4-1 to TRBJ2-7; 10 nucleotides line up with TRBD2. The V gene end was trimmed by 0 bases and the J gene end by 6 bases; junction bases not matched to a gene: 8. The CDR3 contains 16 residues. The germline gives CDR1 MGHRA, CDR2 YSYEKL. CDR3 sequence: CASSQDQTSGKGEQYF. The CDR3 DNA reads TGCGCCAGCAGCCAAGATCAAACTAGCGGGAAAGGCGAGCAGTACTTC.

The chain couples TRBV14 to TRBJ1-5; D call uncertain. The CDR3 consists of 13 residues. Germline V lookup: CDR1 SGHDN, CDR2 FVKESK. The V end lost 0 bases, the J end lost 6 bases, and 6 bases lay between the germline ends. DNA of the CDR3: TGTGCCAGCAGCCAAGAAACCGGTCAGCCCCAGCATTTT. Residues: CASSQETGQPQHF.